This T cell receptor beta chain was retrieved from a study of OX40 agonist ivuxolimab in advanced cancers. Sequenced by immunoSEQ multiplex PCR; TCRdb stores in-frame clones only, minus some. This sample yields roughly 36,000 clones, of which 80% to 85% are seen a single time; around 20% belongs to the top ten. The CDR3 consists of 14 residues. Germline assignment: CDR1 LNHDA and CDR2 SQIVND (reference sequence). With 6 bases clipped from V and 7 bases from J, the junction kept 7 bases outside the gene matches. The TCR originated in an adult with an advanced solid tumor such as melanoma, head and neck, liver or kidney cancer. The chain is built from TRBV19 and TRBJ2-3; TRBD1 matches 10 bases. The source material was CD4+ or CD8+ T cells sorted from blood, sampled in a trial of the OX40 agonist ivuxolimab. CDR3 nucleotides: TGTGCCAGTAGCCTGACAGGGGGCGCGAATACGCAGTATTTT. Protein: CASSLTGGANTQYF.